The 14 T cell receptor beta chains below come from one sample, sequenced in a study of T cells in Graves' hyperthyroidism and ophthalmopathy. Amplified TCR beta CDR3 regions came from RNA transcripts. The HTBI primer set served for first-round RT-PCR of the TCR CDR3. In TCRdb, the multiplex PCR reads were re-called with MiXCR into one record per CDR3 protein. Here the sample spans hundreds of thousands of distinct CDR3 sequences, 38% being singletons. The sequencing input was blood. These receptors were collected from a man between 18 and 29 years old with Graves' hyperthyroidism.

Ten or more counts support this clonotype. The chain couples TRBV7-8 to TRBJ1-6; D is ambiguous. From germline, CDR1 is SGHVS and CDR2 FQNEAQ. The CDR3 runs to 14 residues. The V and J ends lost 2 bases and 2 bases respectively, with 4 bases between them. The CDR3 spells CASSLNPYNSPLHF. For the CDR3, the DNA is TGTGCCAGCAGCTTAAACCCCTATAATTCACCCCTCCACTTT.

This clonotype was observed at least ten times. Because it lacks the conserved phenylalanine or tryptophan at the end, this CDR3 is likely a read error. The limits of the CDR3 on the DNA are not certain, so only TCRdb's listed CDR3 is given. The chain recombines TRBV7-9 with TRBJ2-5; the table's D call TRBD1 went unverified against the DNA. CDR1 and CDR2 (germline): SEHNR, FQNEAQ (reference sequence). Including both end residues, the CDR3 is 8 amino acids long. CDR3 residues: CASSFCPP.

This chain links TRBV19 with TRBJ1-5; 11 bases are a match to TRBD1. V shed 4 bases, J shed 7 bases, and the junction held 6 bases outside the gene matches. The germline V gene has CDR1 LNHDA and CDR2 SQIVND (reference sequence). The CDR3 sequence is 15 residues long. The CDR3 sequence is CASSTDRGRRQPQHF. The CDR3 DNA is TGTGCCAGTAGTACGGACAGGGGGCGCCGGCAGCCCCAGCATTTT.

This clonotype was observed many times. V and J are TRBV7-8 and TRBJ1-1, with TRBD1 identical over 7 bases. The CDR3 is made up of 16 amino acids. With V trimmed by 3 bases and J by 0 bases, 7 bases remained unmatched. Germline CDR1 SGHVS, CDR2 FQNEAQ. The CDR3 reads CASSFWQGVMNTEAFF. The DNA of the CDR3 is TGTGCCAGCAGCTTTTGGCAGGGGGTAATGAACACTGAAGCTTTCTTT.

The genes are TRBV11-2 and TRBJ2-5; tentatively, D is TRBD1 (6 bases). Trimming shortened V by 3 bases and J by 5 bases, and 10 bases separated the two germline ends. CDR3 length: 13 residues. Germline values: CDR1 SGHAT, CDR2 FQNNGV. The CDR3 DNA sequence: TGTGCCAGCAGCTTCCAGGGGAGTGAGACCCAGTACTTC. Its translation is CASSFQGSETQYF. The full variable domain, with the rest looked up from reference TRBV11-2 and TRBJ2-5, is EAGVAQSPRYKIIEKRQSVAFWCNPISGHATLYWYQQILGQGPKLLIQFQNNGVVDDSQLPKDRFSAERLKGVDSTLKIQPAKLEDSAVYLCASSFQGSETQYFGPGTRLLVL.

This clonotype was counted a few times. J is TRBJ2-2 and V is TRBV5-6, with TRBD2 matching over 10 bases. CDR3 size: 12 residues. The V segment lost 10 bases and the J segment 5 bases; nucleotides outside the gene matches: 2. The germline gives CDR1 SGHDT, CDR2 YYEEEE. CDR3 sequence: CAASGGTGELFF. The CDR3 DNA is TGTGCCGCTAGCGGGGGTACCGGGGAGCTGTTTTTT.

The chain is built from TRBV6-1 and TRBJ1-1; D possibly corresponds to TRBD1 (5 bases). Germline assignment: CDR1 MNHNS and CDR2 SASEGT. This CDR3 spans 14 amino acids. Trimming removed 7 bases at V and 5 bases at J, with 17 bases between. CDR3 amino acids: CASTRGTRRTEAFF. As DNA, the CDR3 is TGTGCCAGCACCCGCGGGACGAGGCGGACTGAAGCTTTCTTT.

The CDR3: CASRQRRIREVKETQYF. CDR3 nucleotide sequence: TGTGCCAGCCGTCAGAGAAGAATCCGGGAGGTAAAAGAGACCCAGTACTTC. The chain joins TRBV5-6 to TRBJ2-5, with 7 nucleotides matching TRBD2. The CDR3 has 17 residues. From germline, CDR1 is SGHDT and CDR2 YYEEEE. The trim removed 7 bases at V and 3 bases at J, leaving 18 bases unmatched.

This clonotype was counted ten times or more. The chain has TRBV7-2 and TRBJ2-7, with 9 bases fitting TRBD2. This CDR3 region has 15 residues. Germline trimming cut 4 bases from V and 3 bases from J; bases unmatched to any gene: 7. The germline gives CDR1 SGHTA, CDR2 FQGNSA. DNA of the CDR3: TGTGCCAGCAGCTCGGTAGCGGGAGTGGGCTACGAGCAGTACTTC. Protein sequence: CASSSVAGVGYEQYF.

The chain uses TRBV10-3 and TRBJ1-6; D is unclear. Germline loops: CDR1 ENHRY, CDR2 SYGVKD. V lost 3 bases and J lost 6, with 12 bases in between. The CDR3 has 15 residues. The CDR3 nucleotides read TGTGCCATCAGTGACTCGGGTCTACCTAATTCACCCCTCCACTTT. This encodes CAISDSGLPNSPLHF.

This clonotype was seen many times. The CDR3 reads CAISVDRLNTEAFF. CDR3 sequence (DNA): TGTGCCATCAGCGTTGACAGGCTAAACACTGAAGCTTTCTTT. This chain uses TRBV10-3 with TRBJ1-1, with D possibly matching TRBD1 (6 bases). The CDR3 has 14 residues. The ends were cut back, 6 bases at V and 2 bases at J, with 13 bases in the middle. Germline values: CDR1 ENHRY, CDR2 SYGVKD.

The chain has TRBV10-3 and TRBJ1-5; a weak D match, TRBD1 (6 bases). This CDR3 contains 14 residues. V shed 6 bases and J shed 4 bases, with 13 bases lying between them. Looked up from germline, CDR1 is ENHRY and CDR2 is SYGVKD. CDR3 amino acids: CAISQQGGNQPQHF. CDR3 in DNA: TGTGCCATCAGCCAACAGGGTGGAAATCAGCCCCAGCATTTT.

This clonotype was seen ten or more times. The genes are TRBV7-9 and TRBJ1-1; no clear D gene. This CDR3 is built from 17 residues. Germline CDR1 reads SEHNR; CDR2 reads FQNEAQ (reference sequence). The ends were cut back, 5 bases at V and 0 bases at J, with 19 bases in the middle. The CDR3 DNA follows: TGTGCCAGCAGCATCAACCCCTTGGGGTTTGTGAACACTGAAGCTTTCTTT. Translated: CASSINPLGFVNTEAFF. Full variable domain (remainder filled in from reference TRBV7-9 and TRBJ1-1): DTGVSQNPRHKITKRGQNVTFRCDPISEHNRLYWYRQTLGQGPEFLTYFQNEAQLEKSRLLSDRFSAERPKGSFSTLEIQRTEQGDSAMYLCASSINPLGFVNTEAFFGQGTRLTVV.

The chain employs TRBV20-1 and TRBJ1-5; tentatively, D is TRBD1 (5 bases). Germline CDR1 is DFQATT and CDR2 is SNEGSKA (reference sequence). V was clipped by 1 base and J by 0 bases, with 10 bases between them. This CDR3 has 15 amino acids. CDR3 protein: CSARARQNSNQPQHF. In DNA, the CDR3 is TGCAGTGCTAGAGCCAGACAGAATAGCAATCAGCCCCAGCATTTT.